Following are 28 T cell receptor beta chains from one sample sequenced in a study of T cells after yellow fever vaccination. TCRdb re-analysed the 5' RACE reads in MiXCR, keeping a single row per CDR3 protein. The repertoire has 300,000 or so distinct CDR3 sequences, 13% of them found once; the top ten carry about 0.51%. Source: CD4+ T cells sorted from PBMCs, taken 45 days after the yellow fever booster vaccination. The receptors here all came from a man younger than 40 who received the YFV17D yellow fever vaccine.

Only a few counts were recorded for this clonotype. This CDR3 reads CASNLQGRAGELFF. The CDR3 DNA follows: TGTGCCAGCAACCTACAGGGGCGGGCCGGGGAGCTGTTTTTT. This rearrangement joins TRBV6-2 or TRBV6-3 to TRBJ2-2; 7 bases map to TRBD1. The ends lost 7 bases at V and 6 bases at J; junction bases unmatched: 8. Germline V lookup: CDR1 MNHEY, CDR2 SVGEGT. The CDR3 runs 14 residues.

This clonotype has more than one count but fewer than ten. V is TRBV27 and J is TRBJ2-5; weak D call: TRBD1 (5 bases). There are 14 residues in the CDR3. With 6 bases removed from V and 0 bases from J, the gap between germline ends came to 11 bases. Germline V gives CDR1 MNHEY, CDR2 SMNVEV (reference sequence). Written as DNA, the CDR3 is TGTGCCAGCAGACCGGACACCTACCAAGAGACCCAGTACTTC. It yields the protein CASRPDTYQETQYF.

This clonotype has more than one count but fewer than ten. The CDR3 nucleotides are TGTGCCAGCAGACTGACCGGGACAGGGTCTGGAGAGACCCAGTACTTC. This sequence encodes CASRLTGTGSGETQYF. The rearrangement links TRBV5-6 to TRBJ2-5, with TRBD1 matching 9 bases. The CDR3 length is 16 residues. Germline CDR1 reads SGHDT; CDR2 reads YYEEEE. Trimming took 5 bases from V and 4 from J; bases not matched to a gene: 12.

This clonotype was observed many times. The germline gene is not matched at one end of the junction; a read error may be the cause. The V call is TRBV7-7, the J call TRBJ2-1; possible D gene TRBD2, 5 bases. The CDR3 sequence is 14 residues long. Germline CDR1 SSHAT, CDR2 FNYEAQ (reference sequence). The CDR3 is CASSRGSSYNEQFF. As DNA, the CDR3 is TGTGCTAGCAGCCGTGGGAGCTCCTACAATGAGCAGTTCTTC.

The CDR3 DNA is TGCGCCAGCAGCTCGGGACAGGGGAACAATGAGCAGTTCTTC. Translated: CASSSGQGNNEQFF. The rearrangement joins TRBV5-1 to TRBJ2-1, with 10 bases aligning to TRBD1. Germline V CDR1 and CDR2: SGHRS, YFSETQ. Trimming at V came to 3 bases and at J to 5 bases, leaving 2 bases not matched to a gene. This CDR3 has 14 residues.

The genes are TRBV7-2 and TRBJ2-3, with TRBD2 as a possible D gene (6 bases). The CDR3 runs to 14 residues. CDR1 SGHTA and CDR2 FQGNSA come from the germline V gene. Trimming cost V 2 bases and J 5 bases, with 11 bases left between them. The CDR3 loop reads CASSLRGGGDTQYF. The CDR3, as DNA: TGTGCCAGCAGCTTAAGGGGAGGAGGAGATACGCAGTATTTT.

The gene calls are TRBV25-1 and TRBJ2-1; D is ambiguous. The V and J ends lost 0 bases and 10 bases respectively, with 4 bases between them. This CDR3 region has 11 residues. CDR1 and CDR2 (germline): MGHDK, SYGVNS. CDR3 residues: CASSEYKEQFF. DNA for the CDR3: TGTGCCAGCAGTGAATATAAAGAGCAGTTCTTC.

This clonotype has only a few counts. The chain carries TRBV24-1 and TRBJ1-2; D remains unclear. The V and J ends lost 5 bases and 2 bases respectively, with 17 bases between them. This CDR3 is built from 16 residues. From germline, CDR1 is KGHDR and CDR2 SFDVKD. The CDR3 sequence: CATSVPDGSGNYGYTF. The DNA of the CDR3 is TGTGCCACCAGTGTCCCGGACGGCTCCGGAAACTATGGCTACACCTTC.

The chain uses TRBV7-2 and TRBJ2-7; D gene unclear. From germline, CDR1 is SGHTA and CDR2 FQGNSA. The length of the CDR3 is 16 residues. The V and J ends lost 2 bases and 2 bases respectively, with 16 bases between them. This chain's CDR3 is CASSLLVTTSAYEQYF. Written as DNA, the CDR3 is TGTGCCAGCAGCTTACTGGTGACAACGTCAGCCTACGAGCAGTACTTC.

There are many counts of this clonotype. The chain has TRBV20-1 and TRBJ2-7; perhaps TRBD2 as D (5 bases). The CDR3 runs to 11 residues. V was trimmed by 3 bases and J by 7 bases, leaving 10 bases between them. Germline V gives CDR1 DFQATT, CDR2 SNEGSKA (reference sequence). The CDR3 region is CSASQGGEQYF. The CDR3, as DNA: TGCAGTGCTAGTCAAGGCGGGGAGCAGTACTTC.

CDR3 bases: TGTGCCAGCAGTAACAGGGGGGGCACCGGGGAGCTGTTTTTT. It yields the protein CASSNRGGTGELFF. This chain uses TRBV12-3 or TRBV12-4 with TRBJ2-2; TRBD1 might be the D (8 bases). This CDR3 is built from 14 residues. V lost 5 bases, J lost 4 bases, and 11 bases lay in between.

The chain uses TRBV5-1 and TRBJ1-1, with a tentative D call TRBD1 (5 bases). Trimming left V 2 bases short and J 6 bases short, with 11 bases between. CDR1 is SGHRS, CDR2 YFSETQ, per germline. This CDR3 is built from 13 residues. In DNA form, the CDR3 reads TGCGCCAGCAGCTTTACGGGGACCCCTGAAGCTTTCTTT. Its translation: CASSFTGTPEAFF.

Only a few counts were recorded for this clonotype. The V call is TRBV6-1, the J call TRBJ2-7; D may be TRBD1 (9 bases). Germline CDR1 and CDR2: MNHNS and SASEGT. CDR3 length equals 17 residues. V was cut by 6 bases and J by 3 bases, with 24 bases left in between. In DNA, the CDR3 is TGTGCCAGCAGACTCCGGGGGGGACAGGGAAAGTTCTACGAGCAGTACTTC. Encoded protein: CASRLRGGQGKFYEQYF.

The rearrangement links TRBV7-8 to TRBJ1-2; D is perhaps TRBD1 (6 bases). Germline V lookup: CDR1 SGHVS, CDR2 FQNEAQ. The CDR3 spans 15 residues. V was clipped by 5 bases and J by 1 base, with 14 bases between them. Written as DNA, the CDR3 is TGTGCCAGCAGCCCAGACAGGCTTTTTAACTATGGCTACACCTTC. Translation: CASSPDRLFNYGYTF.

The genes are TRBV28 and TRBJ2-7, with D hard to call. The CDR3 is 14 residues long. Germline assignment: CDR1 MDHEN and CDR2 SYDVKM. V was pared by 4 bases and J by 0 bases, with 10 bases between. CDR3 in DNA: TGTGCCAGCAGTTCAGGTGGGATCTCCTACGAGCAGTACTTC. Its translation is CASSSGGISYEQYF.

This clonotype was observed a handful of times. The chain carries TRBV7-2 and TRBJ2-7; possibly TRBD2 for D (5 bases). Germline V gene sequence: CDR1 SGHTA, CDR2 FQGNSA. The CDR3 is 14 amino acids. Trimming left V 7 bases short and J 3 bases short, with 16 bases between. The CDR3 here is CASMRKGDHYEQYF. As DNA, the CDR3 is TGTGCCAGCATGAGAAAGGGAGATCACTACGAGCAGTACTTC.

This CDR3 is CASSPVARVNEQFF. The DNA of the CDR3 is TGCGCCAGCAGCCCGGTGGCGCGGGTCAATGAGCAGTTCTTC. The J gene is TRBJ2-1, the V gene TRBV5-1, with a weak D call TRBD2 (5 bases). The V gene's germline CDR1 is SGHRS and CDR2 YFSETQ. The ends were cut back, 4 bases at V and 6 bases at J, with 14 bases in the middle. The CDR3 is 14 residues long.

The chain recombines TRBV20-1 with TRBJ2-7; D is uncertain. CDR1 and CDR2 (germline): DFQATT, SNEGSKA (reference sequence). The CDR3 is made up of 13 amino acids. V was clipped by 4 bases and J by 5 bases, with 15 bases between them. The CDR3 here is CSAINTQAHEQYF. DNA for the CDR3: TGCAGTGCTATAAATACCCAGGCCCACGAGCAGTACTTC.

The chain links TRBV18 to TRBJ2-3; D is unclear. V was pared by 3 bases and J by 2 bases, with 9 bases between. This CDR3 comprises 14 residues. CDR1 and CDR2 from the germline V gene are KGHSH and LQKENI. The CDR3 DNA is TGTGCCAGCTCACCCACAGCAAACACAGATACGCAGTATTTT. Its translation: CASSPTANTDTQYF.

The chain uses TRBV6-5 and TRBJ2-5, with D perhaps TRBD1 (5 bases). The V end lost 6 bases, the J end lost 9 bases, and 14 bases lay between the germline ends. This CDR3 has 12 amino acids. Germline CDR1 reads MNHEY; CDR2 reads SVGAGI. The CDR3 DNA follows: TGTGCCAGCAGGATAGGGGAATGGCCCCAGTACTTC. It encodes CASRIGEWPQYF.

This clonotype was seen only a few times. This chain links TRBV18 with TRBJ2-1; TRBD2 agrees at 8 bases. The CDR3 extends over 16 amino acids. V shed 4 bases and J 7 bases; nucleotides not matched to a gene: 12. The germline gives CDR1 KGHSH, CDR2 LQKENI. CDR3: CASSRGGGKLVNEQFF. The CDR3 DNA follows: TGTGCCAGCTCACGAGGCGGGGGGAAGCTGGTTAATGAGCAGTTCTTC.

The rearrangement joins TRBV20-1 to TRBJ2-7; 7 bases match TRBD1. This CDR3 is built from 12 residues. CDR1 is DFQATT and CDR2 is SNEGSKA in the germline V gene (reference sequence). The V and J ends lost 4 bases and 4 bases, in that order; junction bases with no gene match: 4. The CDR3 loop reads CSATARGYEQYF. As DNA, the CDR3 is TGCAGTGCTACAGCCAGGGGGTACGAGCAGTACTTC.

The chain uses TRBV20-1 and TRBJ1-2; tentative D call: TRBD1 (5 bases). The CDR3 consists of 10 residues. CDR1 is DFQATT, CDR2 SNEGSKA, per germline (reference sequence). V was trimmed by 5 bases and J by 9 bases, leaving 10 bases between them. CDR3 bases: TGCAGTGCTGGGGGGAACAGCTACACCTTC. This gives the protein CSAGGNSYTF.

This clonotype was observed at least ten times. The V and J genes are TRBV7-2 and TRBJ1-5; 7 nucleotides line up with TRBD1. Germline V lookup: CDR1 SGHTA, CDR2 FQGNSA. The CDR3 has 14 amino acids. The junction had 1 base not matched to a gene; V was cut back by 1 base and J by 4 bases. CDR3 sequence (DNA): TGTGCCAGCAGCTTAGGCAGGGGGAATCAGCCCCAGCATTTT. Protein product: CASSLGRGNQPQHF.

This clonotype occurred a few times. The chain uses TRBV5-6 and TRBJ1-2; D is undetermined. V lost 5 bases to trimming and J lost 2 bases, with 13 bases between them. Germline-derived CDR1 and CDR2 are SGHDT and YYEEEE. This CDR3 region has 14 residues. The CDR3 sequence: CASRIHGLNYGYTF. The CDR3 region has the DNA TGTGCCAGCAGAATCCATGGGTTAAACTATGGCTACACCTTC. The variable domain in full, completed from reference TRBV5-6 and TRBJ1-2, reads DAGVTQSPTHLIKTRGQQVTLRCSPKSGHDTVSWYQQALGQGPQFIFQYYEEEERQRGNFPDRFSGHQFPNYSSELNVNALLLGDSALYLCASRIHGLNYGYTFGSGTRLTVV.

The chain joins TRBV20-1 to TRBJ2-7; TRBD2 matches at 12 bases. CDR1 is DFQATT and CDR2 is SNEGSKA in the germline V gene (reference sequence). The CDR3 is made up of 16 amino acids. The trim removed 3 bases at V and 6 bases at J, leaving 12 bases unmatched. The DNA of the CDR3 is TGCAGTGCTAGCGCTAGCGGGAGGGCTTTCGGGGTCGAGCAGTACTTC. Translation gives CSASASGRAFGVEQYF.

This clonotype was seen a few times. V and J are TRBV7-9 and TRBJ2-7; D not certain. CDR1 and CDR2 from the germline V gene are SEHNR and FQNEAQ (reference sequence). Trimming stripped 7 bases from V and 4 bases from J, with 17 bases between. The CDR3 spans 14 residues. CDR3 in amino acids: CASMLGLAPYEQYF. In DNA form, the CDR3 reads TGTGCCAGCATGTTAGGCTTAGCTCCATACGAGCAGTACTTC.

Many counts were recorded for this clonotype. This rearrangement joins TRBV20-1 to TRBJ2-3, with 12 bases identical to TRBD2. Looked up from germline, CDR1 is DFQATT and CDR2 is SNEGSKA (reference sequence). The CDR3 is 14 amino acids. The CDR3, as DNA: TGCAGCGCTCGGACTAGCGGGATCACAGATACGCAGTATTTT. The encoded protein is CSARTSGITDTQYF.